Sequencing of this T cell receptor beta chain was carried out in a study of breast tumors, draining lymph nodes, adjacent tissues. Study findings and constraints: Tumor TCR diversity was below lymph nodes but above nontumor tissue. The data were judged consistent with most tumor T cells coming from lymph node and expanding in tumor.

Axillary draining lymph nodes of breast cancer patients supplied the node samples. Comment on this clonotype: Its specificity is unknown. Relative to the germline gene, one junction end is altered; a read error may explain this.

MiXCR was run by TCRdb on the multiplex PCR reads, yielding one entry per CDR3 protein. The profile shows more than 80,000 distinct CDR3 sequences, 30% of them singletons. The germline CDR1 and CDR2 sequences are SGHTA and FQGNSA. CDR3 size: 18 residues. The receptor's source is a female donor with breast cancer. Some clones in this sample may be carry-over from other donors' samples. Material: axillary lymph node tissue. The V and J genes are TRBV7-2 and TRBJ2-1, with TRBD2 matching 7 bases. The CDR3 loop is CASSLRLATRGSYNEQSF. CDR3 DNA sequence: TGTGCCAGCAGCTTAAGACTAGCTACCCGAGGCTCCTACAATGAGCAGTCCTTC.